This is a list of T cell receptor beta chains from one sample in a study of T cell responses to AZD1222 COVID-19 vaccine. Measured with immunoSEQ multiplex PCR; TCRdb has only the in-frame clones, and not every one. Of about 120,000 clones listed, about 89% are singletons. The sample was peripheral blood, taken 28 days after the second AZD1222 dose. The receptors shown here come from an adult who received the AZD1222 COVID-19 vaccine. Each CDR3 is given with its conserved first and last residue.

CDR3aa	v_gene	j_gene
CASSKGQGSQETQYF	TRBV11-3	TRBJ2-5
CSVEEPGQGDTIYF	TRBV29-1	TRBJ1-3
CASSPQGEAFF	TRBV12-3/TRBV12-4	TRBJ1-1
CASSPPSGGDSYEQYF	TRBV11-3	TRBJ2-7
CASSLRRGDQPQHF	TRBV7-8	TRBJ1-5
CASSPTGFYTDTQYF	TRBV4-1	TRBJ2-3
CASSYSKQTSRTGELFF	TRBV6-2/TRBV6-3	TRBJ2-2
CASSQDSNQPQHF	TRBV4-3	TRBJ1-5
CASSLSPGGSYNEQFF	TRBV5-1	TRBJ2-1
CASSERQARTGNTIYF	TRBV2	TRBJ1-3
CASSIVRTDTQYF	TRBV19	TRBJ2-3
CASRALRDYGYTF	TRBV5-4	TRBJ1-2
CASSPSEGVFYNEQFF	TRBV7-8	TRBJ2-1
CASSESKGMGTQYF	TRBV10-1	TRBJ2-5